This TCR beta chain was recorded in a study of vaccination effects on CD4 cells after COVID-19. The germline V gene has CDR1 KGHSY and CDR2 FQNENV. There are 13 residues in the CDR3. The germline V and J ends were trimmed by 4 bases and 8 bases, with 14 bases remaining between them. TCRdb's copy holds only in-frame clones and misses some; the assay was immunoSEQ multiplex PCR. This table holds about 70,000 clones, 75% to 85% found once. ViraFEST used viral peptide pools to expand antigen-specific CD4+ T cells before sequencing. Culturing for nine to ten days preceded CD4+ T cell isolation. The healthy vaccine recipients, who had no prior SARS-CoV-2 infection, showed negative nucleocapsid antibodies. Comments on this clone: Its antigen is still unknown.

The sequence was obtained from a human donor who received a COVID-19 vaccine. The sequences come from CD4+ T cells from PBMCs cultured with SARS-CoV-2 spike peptides, collected before COVID-19 vaccination. The V and J genes are TRBV16 and TRBJ1-2; D might be TRBD1 (5 bases). CDR3 sequence: CASSPIREEGYTF. CDR3 bases: TGTGCCAGCAGCCCCATCAGGGAGGAAGGCTACACCTTC. Looking up the rest from reference TRBV16 and TRBJ1-2 gives the full variable domain: GEEVAQTPKHLVRGEGQKAKLYCAPIKGHSYVFWYQQVLKNEFKFLISFQNENVFDETGMPKERFSAKCLPNSPCSLEIQATKLEDSAVYFCASSPIREEGYTFGSGTRLTVV.